This T cell receptor (beta chain) was obtained from a study of cytomegalovirus exposure and HLA in healthy donors. V gave up 6 bases and J gave up 5 bases; unmatched junction bases: 1. The CDR3 consists of 13 residues. Per the germline V gene, CDR1 is SGHDN and CDR2 is FVKESK. Primers: 60 Vbeta forward and 13 Jbeta reverse. Assay used: immunoSEQ multiplex PCR; TCRdb lists only in-frame clones, some missing. The sample includes about 130,000 clones, around 80% of them seen just once. The receptor was derived from a female donor in good health and CMV-seronegative. Sequencing was done on a sample of PBMCs. The chain uses TRBV14 and TRBJ2-7; 13 positions agree with TRBD2. For the CDR3, the DNA is TGTGCCAGCAGTGGGACTAGCGGGGACGAGCAGTACTTC. It yields the protein CASSGTSGDEQYF.